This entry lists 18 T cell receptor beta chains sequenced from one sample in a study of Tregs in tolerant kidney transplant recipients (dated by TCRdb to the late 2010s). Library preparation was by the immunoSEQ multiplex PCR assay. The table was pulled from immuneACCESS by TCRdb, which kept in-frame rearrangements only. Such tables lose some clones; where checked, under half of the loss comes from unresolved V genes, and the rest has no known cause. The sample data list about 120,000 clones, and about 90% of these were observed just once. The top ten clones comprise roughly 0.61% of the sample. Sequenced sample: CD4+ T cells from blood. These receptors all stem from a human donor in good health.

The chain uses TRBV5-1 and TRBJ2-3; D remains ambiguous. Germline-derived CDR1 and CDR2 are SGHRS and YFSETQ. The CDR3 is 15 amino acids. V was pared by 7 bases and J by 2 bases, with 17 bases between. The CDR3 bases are TGCGCCAGCGGGAAAATGAATACTTACACAGATACGCAGTATTTT. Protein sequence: CASGKMNTYTDTQYF.

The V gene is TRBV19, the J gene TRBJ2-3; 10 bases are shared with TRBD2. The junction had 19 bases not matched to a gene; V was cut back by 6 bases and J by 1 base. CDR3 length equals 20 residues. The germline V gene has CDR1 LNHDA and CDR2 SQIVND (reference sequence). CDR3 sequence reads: CASSRSRPSGRAFGTDTQYF. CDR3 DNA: TGTGCCAGTAGCCGTTCCCGCCCCAGCGGGAGGGCCTTCGGCACAGATACGCAGTATTTT.

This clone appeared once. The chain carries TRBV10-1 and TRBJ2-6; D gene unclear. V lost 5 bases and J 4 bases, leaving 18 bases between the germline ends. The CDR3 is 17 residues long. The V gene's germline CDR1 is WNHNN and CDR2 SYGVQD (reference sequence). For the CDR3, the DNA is TGCGCCAGCAGTCGTCGCACCATCCGGACCGGGGCCAACGTCCTGACTTTC. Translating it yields CASSRRTIRTGANVLTF.

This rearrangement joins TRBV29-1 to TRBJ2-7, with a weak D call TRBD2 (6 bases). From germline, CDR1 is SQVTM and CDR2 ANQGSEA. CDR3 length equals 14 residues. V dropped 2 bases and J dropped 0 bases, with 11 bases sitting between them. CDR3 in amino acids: CSVELMRGSYEQYF. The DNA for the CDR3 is TGCAGCGTTGAATTGATGCGGGGCTCCTACGAGCAGTACTTC.

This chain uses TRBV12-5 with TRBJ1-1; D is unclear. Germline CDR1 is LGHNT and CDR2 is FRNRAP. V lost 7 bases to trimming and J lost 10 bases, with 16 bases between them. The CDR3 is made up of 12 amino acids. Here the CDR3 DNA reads TGTGCTAGTGTCGTGGAGACTCGGGTAGCTTTCTTT. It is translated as CASVVETRVAFF.

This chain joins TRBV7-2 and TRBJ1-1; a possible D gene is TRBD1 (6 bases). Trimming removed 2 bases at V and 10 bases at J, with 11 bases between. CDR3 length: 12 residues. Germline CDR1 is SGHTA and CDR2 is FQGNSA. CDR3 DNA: TGTGCCAGCAGCTTAAGGGGGGTGGGAGCTTTCTTT. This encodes CASSLRGVGAFF.

The CDR3 DNA follows: TGTGCCACCAGCGGCCGACCTTCCTACGAGCAGTACTTC. Its protein is CATSGRPSYEQYF. The V and J genes are TRBV15 and TRBJ2-7; D not resolved. V was shortened by 5 bases and J by 1 base, with 9 bases between the two germline ends. This CDR3 is 13 amino acids long. The V gene's germline CDR1 is LNHNV and CDR2 YYDKDF (reference sequence).

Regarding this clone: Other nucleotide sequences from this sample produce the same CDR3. CDR3 DNA: TGTGCCAGTAGTATAGTCGGGAATCAGCCCCAGCATTTT. Protein product: CASSIVGNQPQHF. The rearrangement links TRBV19 to TRBJ1-5; D ambiguous. The germline gives CDR1 LNHDA, CDR2 SQIVND (reference sequence). V shed 1 base and J shed 4 bases, with 5 bases lying between them. This CDR3 contains 13 residues.

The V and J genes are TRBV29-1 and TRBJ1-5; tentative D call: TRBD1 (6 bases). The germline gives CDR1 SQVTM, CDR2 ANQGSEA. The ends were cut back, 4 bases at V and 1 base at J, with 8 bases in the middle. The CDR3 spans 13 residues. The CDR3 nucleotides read TGCAGCGTTGCCAGGGGAAGCAATCAGCCCCAGCATTTT. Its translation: CSVARGSNQPQHF.

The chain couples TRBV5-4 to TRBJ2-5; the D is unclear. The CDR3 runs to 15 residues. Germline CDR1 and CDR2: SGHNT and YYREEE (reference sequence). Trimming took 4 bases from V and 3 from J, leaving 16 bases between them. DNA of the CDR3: TGTGCCAGCAGCCCAAAGGGTGCTTTTAAAGAGACCCAGTACTTC. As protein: CASSPKGAFKETQYF.

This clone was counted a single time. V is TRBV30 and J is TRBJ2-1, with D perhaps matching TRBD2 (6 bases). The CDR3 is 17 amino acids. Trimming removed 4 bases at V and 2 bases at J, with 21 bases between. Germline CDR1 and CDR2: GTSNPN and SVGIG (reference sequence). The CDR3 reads CAWKVGGGASPYNEQFF. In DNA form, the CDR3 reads TGTGCCTGGAAGGTGGGGGGAGGTGCTAGCCCCTACAATGAGCAGTTCTTC.

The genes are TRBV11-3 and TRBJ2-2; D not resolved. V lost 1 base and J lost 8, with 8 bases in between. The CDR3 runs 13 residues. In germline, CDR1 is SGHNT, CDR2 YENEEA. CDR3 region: CASSLVGEGELFF. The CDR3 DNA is TGTGCCAGCAGCTTAGTTGGGGAAGGGGAGCTGTTTTTT.

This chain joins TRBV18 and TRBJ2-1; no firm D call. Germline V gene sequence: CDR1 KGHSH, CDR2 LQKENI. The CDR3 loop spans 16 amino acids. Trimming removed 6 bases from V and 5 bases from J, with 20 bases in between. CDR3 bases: TGTGCCAGCTCTGCAAGGACGGCAGGCCCCCACAATGAGCAGTTCTTC. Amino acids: CASSARTAGPHNEQFF.

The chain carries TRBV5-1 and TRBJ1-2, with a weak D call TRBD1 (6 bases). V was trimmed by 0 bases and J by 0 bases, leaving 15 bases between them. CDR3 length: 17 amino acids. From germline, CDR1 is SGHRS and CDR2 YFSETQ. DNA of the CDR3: TGCGCCAGCAGCTTGGGTTTCCTCAGGGGATCTAACTATGGCTACACCTTC. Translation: CASSLGFLRGSNYGYTF.

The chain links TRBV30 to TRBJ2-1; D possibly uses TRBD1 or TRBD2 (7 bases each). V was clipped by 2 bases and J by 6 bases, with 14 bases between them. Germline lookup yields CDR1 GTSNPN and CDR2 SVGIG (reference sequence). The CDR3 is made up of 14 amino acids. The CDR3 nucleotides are TGTGCCTGGAGTTGGGGCAGGGGGGGCAATGAGCAGTTCTTC. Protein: CAWSWGRGGNEQFF. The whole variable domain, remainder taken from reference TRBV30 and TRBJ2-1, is SQTIHQWPATLVQPVGSPLSLECTVEGTSNPNLYWYRQAAGRGLQLLFYSVGIGQISSEVPQNLSASRPQDRQFILSSKKLLLSDSGFYLCAWSWGRGGNEQFFGPGTRLTVL.

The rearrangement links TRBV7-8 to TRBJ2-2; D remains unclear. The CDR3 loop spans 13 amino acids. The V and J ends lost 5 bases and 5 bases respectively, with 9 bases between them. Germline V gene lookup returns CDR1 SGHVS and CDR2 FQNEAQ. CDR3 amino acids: CASSLSETGELFF. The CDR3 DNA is TGTGCCAGCAGCCTGAGCGAGACCGGGGAGCTGTTTTTT.

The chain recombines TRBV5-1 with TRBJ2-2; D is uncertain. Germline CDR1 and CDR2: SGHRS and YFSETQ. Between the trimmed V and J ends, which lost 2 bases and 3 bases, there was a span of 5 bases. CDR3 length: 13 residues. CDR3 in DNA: TGCGCCAGCAGCTTTCAGGACACCGGGGAGCTGTTTTTT. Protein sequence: CASSFQDTGELFF.

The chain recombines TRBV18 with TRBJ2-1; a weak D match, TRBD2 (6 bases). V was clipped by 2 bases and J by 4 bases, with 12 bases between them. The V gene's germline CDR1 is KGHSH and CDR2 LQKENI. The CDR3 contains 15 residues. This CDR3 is CASSPMASAYNEQFF. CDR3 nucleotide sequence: TGTGCCAGCTCACCAATGGCTAGCGCGTACAATGAGCAGTTCTTC.